This T cell receptor beta chain is drawn from a study of blood T cell repertoires in COVID-19. Assay used: immunoSEQ multiplex PCR; TCRdb lists only in-frame clones, some missing. The sample contains approximately 290,000 clones, more than 80% of which appear only once. Of note for this clone: A read error may account for a junction end that differs from germline.

Sequencing was performed on PBMCs or T cells enriched from blood (not recorded which). This clonotype originated in a woman aged 25 to 39 who had recovered from COVID-19.

This CDR3 reads CASSSPTWYSF. For the CDR3, the DNA is TGTGCCAGCAGTAGCCCGACTTGGTACTCTTTT. V is TRBV28 and J is TRBJ1-4, with no clear D. The germline CDR1 and CDR2 sequences are MDHEN and SYDVKM. This CDR3 has 11 residues. Based on the CDR3 plus reference TRBV28 and TRBJ1-4, the full variable domain is DVKVTQSSRYLVKRTGEKVFLECVQDMDHENMFWYRQDPGLGLRLIYFSYDVKMKEKGDIPEGYSVSREKKERFSLILESASTNQTSMYLCASSSPTWYSFGSGTQLSVL.